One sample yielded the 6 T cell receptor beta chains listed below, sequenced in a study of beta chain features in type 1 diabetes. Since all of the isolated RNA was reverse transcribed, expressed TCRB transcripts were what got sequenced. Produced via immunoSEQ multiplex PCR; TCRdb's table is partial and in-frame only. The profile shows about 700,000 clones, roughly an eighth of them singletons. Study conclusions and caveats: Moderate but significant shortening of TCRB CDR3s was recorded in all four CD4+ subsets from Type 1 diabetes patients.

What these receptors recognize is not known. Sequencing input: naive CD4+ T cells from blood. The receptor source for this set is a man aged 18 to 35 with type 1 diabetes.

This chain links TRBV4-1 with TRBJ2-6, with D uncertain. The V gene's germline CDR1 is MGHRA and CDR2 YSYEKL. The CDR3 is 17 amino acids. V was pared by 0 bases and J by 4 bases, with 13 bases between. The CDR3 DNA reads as TGCGCCAGCAGCCAAGAAAAGGCCCTTGACGGGGCCAACGTCCTGACTTTC. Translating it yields CASSQEKALDGANVLTF.

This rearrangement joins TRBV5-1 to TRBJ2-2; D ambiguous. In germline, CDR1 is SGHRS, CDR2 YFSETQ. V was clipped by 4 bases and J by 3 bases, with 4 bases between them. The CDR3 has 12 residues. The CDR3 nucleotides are TGCGCCAGCAGCGGGGACACCGGGGAGCTGTTTTTT. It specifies CASSGDTGELFF.

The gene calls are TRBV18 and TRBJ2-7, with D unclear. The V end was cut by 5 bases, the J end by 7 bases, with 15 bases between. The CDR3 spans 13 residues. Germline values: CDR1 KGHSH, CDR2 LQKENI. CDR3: CASSGLAESEQYF. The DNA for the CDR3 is TGTGCCAGCTCAGGCTTGGCAGAGTCAGAGCAGTACTTC.

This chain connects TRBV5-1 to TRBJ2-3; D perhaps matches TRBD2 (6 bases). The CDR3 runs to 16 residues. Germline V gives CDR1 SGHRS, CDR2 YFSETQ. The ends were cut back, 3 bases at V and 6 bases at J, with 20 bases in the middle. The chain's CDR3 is CASSWTTGEGTDTQYF. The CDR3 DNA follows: TGCGCCAGCAGCTGGACCACGGGAGAGGGTACGGATACGCAGTATTTT.

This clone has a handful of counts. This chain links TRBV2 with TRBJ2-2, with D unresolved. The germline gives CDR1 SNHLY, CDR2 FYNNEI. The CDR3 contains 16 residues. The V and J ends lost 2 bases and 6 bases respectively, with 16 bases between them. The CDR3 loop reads CASSERQTKGAGELFF. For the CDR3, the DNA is TGTGCCAGCAGTGAACGGCAGACCAAGGGTGCCGGGGAGCTGTTTTTT.

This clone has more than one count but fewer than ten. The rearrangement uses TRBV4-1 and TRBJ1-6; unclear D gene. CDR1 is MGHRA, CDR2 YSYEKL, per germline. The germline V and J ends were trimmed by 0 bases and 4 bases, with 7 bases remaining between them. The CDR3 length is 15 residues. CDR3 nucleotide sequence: TGCGCCAGCAGCCAAGACTTCGGGTATAATTCACCCCTCCACTTT. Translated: CASSQDFGYNSPLHF.